This TCR beta chain was sequenced for a study of vaccination and CD4 T cells after COVID-19. Study-level background: Comprising six males and four females, the convalescent participants counted two Hispanic individuals among them. A vaccine, either BNT162b2 or mRNA-1273, was given to participants in two doses. Samples were taken after vaccination, a median of approximately 73 days after dose two, with a range of 14 to 241.

TCRdb recomputed calls from the PCR reads with MiXCR, one row per CDR3 protein. Of approximately 36,000 distinct CDR3 sequences listed, 36% are singletons. Trimming removed 4 bases at V and 10 bases at J, with 13 bases between. The germline V gene has CDR1 LNHDA and CDR2 SQIVND (reference sequence). This CDR3 comprises 12 residues. The time point was: late sampling 161 to 241 days after vaccination in a few convalescent patients. PCR tests turned positive between March and December 2020, before US Alpha, Beta and Delta variants. Sequenced material: CD4+ T cells from blood, taken about 7 months after SARS-CoV-2 vaccination. This clonotype was obtained from a human donor who had recovered from COVID-19. The chain is built from TRBV19 and TRBJ1-1; no reliable D call. DNA of the CDR3: TGTGCCAGTAGTAGGGCCCCCTCCGGAGCTTTCTTT. Its translation is CASSRAPSGAFF.